A selection of T cell receptor beta chains follows, all from one sample in a study of blood T cell repertoires in COVID-19. TCRdb's copy holds only in-frame clones and misses some; the assay was immunoSEQ multiplex PCR. The data hold about 140,000 clones, with almost 85% observed a single time. Sample: peripheral blood. The receptor set was obtained from a man aged 50 to 60 with acute or convalescent COVID-19. Both conserved end residues are part of each CDR3. Each record gives: clone size, D gene, V gene, J gene, CDR3 protein, CDR3 DNA. The D gene is left open where the match is weak. The size field is filled for only some rows; it gives once, few, many or a size class.

-	TRBD1	TRBV10-3	TRBJ1-6	CAIRDSVSSPLHF	TGTGCCATCCGGGACAGCGTCAGTTCACCCCTCCACTTT
-	-	TRBV7-8	TRBJ2-1	CASSLGVTRGLNNEQFF	TGTGCCAGCAGCTTAGGGGTGACTAGAGGACTCAACAATGAGCAGTTCTTC
-	TRBD1	TRBV19	TRBJ2-2	CASSILQGGNTGELFF	TGTGCCAGTAGTATTTTACAGGGGGGTAACACCGGGGAGCTGTTTTTT
-	-	TRBV11-3	TRBJ2-7	CASSSGGHLPDEQYF	TGTGCCAGCAGCTCAGGCGGACACCTTCCGGACGAGCAGTACTTC
-	-	TRBV9	TRBJ2-1	CASSVGTPYNEQFF	TGTGCCAGCAGCGTAGGCACACCCTACAATGAGCAGTTCTTC
-	-	TRBV3-1/TRBV3-2	TRBJ2-2	CASSQEGTSLNTGELFF	TGTGCCAGCAGCCAAGAGGGAACTAGCTTGAACACCGGGGAGCTGTTTTTT
-	-	TRBV5-5	TRBJ1-2	CASSRQDYGYTF	TGTGCCAGCAGCCGACAGGACTATGGCTACACCTTC
-	TRBD1	TRBV25-1	TRBJ2-3	CASSGRRDRADTQYF	TGTGCCAGCAGTGGGCGACGGGACAGAGCTGATACGCAGTATTTT
once	-	TRBV19	TRBJ2-2	CASDGTHANTGELFF	TGTGCCAGTGACGGGACTCACGCGAACACCGGGGAGCTGTTTTTT
few	TRBD2	TRBV7-8	TRBJ2-3	CASSLLAGVTSTDTQYF	TGTGCCAGCAGCTTGCTAGCGGGAGTTACTAGCACAGATACGCAGTATTTT
once	-	TRBV10-2	TRBJ1-2	CASSEWVQGLDGYTF	TGCGCCAGCAGTGAATGGGTACAGGGTTTGGATGGCTACACCTTC
-	TRBD1	TRBV18	TRBJ1-5	CASSPSGQARQPQHF	TGTGCCAGCTCACCGTCAGGACAGGCTAGACAGCCCCAGCATTTT
-	-	TRBV4-1	TRBJ1-2	CASSQVQSPGAMGGYTF	TGCGCCAGCAGCCAAGTCCAATCTCCAGGCGCCATGGGTGGCTACACCTTC
-	TRBD1	TRBV24-1	TRBJ2-1	CATSDPGTGGLGGVNEQFF	TGTGCCACCAGTGATCCCGGGACAGGGGGCCTGGGGGGTGTCAATGAGCAGTTCTTC
many	TRBD2	TRBV27	TRBJ2-7	CASRTKGLAGSYSYEQYF	TGTGCCAGCAGAACAAAGGGACTAGCGGGATCATATTCCTACGAGCAGTACTTC
-	TRBD1	TRBV6-5	TRBJ2-5	CASSRTGSLETQYF	TGTGCCAGCAGTCGGACAGGGTCACTGGAGACCCAGTACTTC